This T cell receptor beta chain was identified during a study of vaccination and CD4 T cells after COVID-19. Regarding this clonotype: Its antigen is not known.

Indicated treatment: 10-day PBMC culture with coronavirus spike peptide pools or control peptides (ViraFEST assay). The ends lost 0 bases at V and 4 bases at J; junction bases unmatched: 6. Per germline, CDR1 SGHTA and CDR2 FQGNSA. The CDR3 contains 17 residues. The Oncomine TCR Beta short-read assay was what sequenced the DNA obtained from cultured CD4+ T cells. The source of extracted genomic DNA was cultured CD4+ T cells. TCRdb recomputed calls from the PCR reads with MiXCR, one row per CDR3 protein. Among about 19,000 distinct CDR3 sequences listed, just over 60% were seen once. The origin of this receptor is a human donor who had recovered from COVID-19. The chain joins TRBV7-2 to TRBJ2-5, with TRBD1 identical over 12 bases. Specimen: CD4+ T cells from blood, cultured in vitro. The CDR3 DNA sequence: TGTGCCAGCAGCTTAGCGGGACAGGGGGCGCAGGGAGAGACCCAGTACTTC. Protein product: CASSLAGQGAQGETQYF.